What follows are 18 T cell receptor beta chains derived from one specimen sequenced in a study of blood T cell repertoires in COVID-19. Using immunoSEQ multiplex PCR, the repertoire was profiled, and TCRdb retains in-frame clones only, with some absent. In the table there are about 230,000 clones, about 91% of which are singletons. The sequencing input was PBMCs or T cells enriched from blood (not recorded which). These receptors originate from a woman between 40 and 55 years old with acute COVID-19.

The V gene is TRBV24-1, the J gene TRBJ2-3; D remains ambiguous. Trimming took 0 bases from V and 6 from J, leaving 3 bases between them. The V gene's germline CDR1 is KGHDR and CDR2 SFDVKD. This CDR3 is built from 12 residues. CDR3 sequence: CATSDLADTQYF. CDR3 coding DNA: TGTGCCACCAGTGATTTGGCGGATACGCAGTATTTT.

The CDR3 nucleotides read TGTGCCAGCAGTGAATATAGGGCCGGGGGGAACTATGGCTACACCTTC. Amino acid sequence: CASSEYRAGGNYGYTF. This chain links TRBV25-1 with TRBJ1-2; D may be TRBD1 (5 bases). Trimming removed 0 bases at V and 2 bases at J, with 13 bases between. Germline V gives CDR1 MGHDK, CDR2 SYGVNS. The CDR3 extends over 16 amino acids.

The rearrangement links TRBV20-1 to TRBJ1-1; perhaps TRBD1 as D (5 bases). This CDR3 has 12 amino acids. The V gene lost 3 bases and the J gene lost 4 bases, with 9 bases spanning the gap. Germline values: CDR1 DFQATT, CDR2 SNEGSKA (reference sequence). Here the CDR3 reads CSASNQGTEAFF. CDR3 nucleotide sequence: TGCAGTGCTAGTAACCAGGGCACTGAAGCTTTCTTT.

The rearrangement links TRBV6-5 to TRBJ1-6, with 7 bases matching TRBD1. V lost 5 bases and J lost 8; bases outside the gene matches: 9. Germline V gene lookup returns CDR1 MNHEY and CDR2 SVGAGI. The CDR3 loop spans 15 amino acids. The CDR3 spells CASSPQGGLDSPLHF. CDR3 in DNA: TGTGCCAGCAGTCCCCAGGGGGGTTTAGATTCACCCCTCCACTTT.

The rearrangement joins TRBV5-6 to TRBJ1-1; no reliable D call. This CDR3 has 13 amino acids. V lost 1 base, J lost 4 bases, and 8 bases lay in between. Germline CDR1 reads SGHDT; CDR2 reads YYEEEE. The DNA for the CDR3 is TGTGCCAGCAGCTTGAGACACACCACTGAAGCTTTCTTT. Protein product: CASSLRHTTEAFF.

The rearrangement joins TRBV4-3 to TRBJ2-3; 11 bases align to TRBD2. The ends lost 2 bases at V and 9 bases at J; junction bases unmatched: 1. This CDR3 spans 13 amino acids. CDR1 is LGHNA, CDR2 YSLEER, per germline. This CDR3 reads CASSQRTSGTQYF. The DNA of the CDR3 is TGCGCCAGCAGCCAACGGACTAGCGGGACGCAGTATTTT.

The chain combines TRBV7-9 with TRBJ1-4; 7 bases align to TRBD1. V lost 1 base to trimming and J lost 6 bases; unmatched junction nucleotides: 5. The germline V gene encodes CDR1 SEHNR and CDR2 FQNEAQ (reference sequence). The CDR3 has 15 amino acids. The CDR3 DNA follows: TGTGCCAGCAGCTTAGGACAGGGCGTTGATGAAAAACTGTTTTTT. Translation: CASSLGQGVDEKLFF.

V is TRBV7-9 and J is TRBJ1-6; D call uncertain. CDR1 is SEHNR and CDR2 is FQNEAQ in the germline V gene (reference sequence). The CDR3 spans 14 residues. Trimming left V 3 bases short and J 5 bases short, with 8 bases between. CDR3 sequence reads: CASSFQKDNSPLHF. CDR3 in DNA: TGTGCCAGCAGCTTTCAGAAAGATAATTCACCCCTCCACTTT.

The V gene is TRBV5-1, the J gene TRBJ1-6; 8 nucleotides align to TRBD1. Germline CDR1 SGHRS, CDR2 YFSETQ. V lost 3 bases and J lost 9; bases outside the gene matches: 5. The CDR3 sequence is 14 residues long. The CDR3 DNA reads TGCGCCAGCAGCTCCCGACAGGGGTCTTCACCCCTCCACTTT. It encodes CASSSRQGSSPLHF. Together with reference TRBV5-1 and TRBJ1-6, the CDR3 gives the full variable domain: KAGVTQTPRYLIKTRGQQVTLSCSPISGHRSVSWYQQTPGQGLQFLFEYFSETQRNKGNFPGRFSGRQFSNSRSEMNVSTLELGDSALYLCASSSRQGSSPLHFGNGTRLTVT.

This clone was recorded once. The chain is built from TRBV5-1 and TRBJ2-3; D may be TRBD2 (6 bases). Germline CDR1 and CDR2: SGHRS and YFSETQ. The CDR3 is 16 residues long. V lost 6 bases and J lost 0, with 17 bases in between. The CDR3, as DNA: TGCGCCAGCAAAAGCGGGCCACCCTTAAGCACAGATACGCAGTATTTT. Encoded protein: CASKSGPPLSTDTQYF.

The V and J genes are TRBV5-4 and TRBJ2-7; 11 nucleotides match TRBD1. J lost 4 bases, V lost 5 bases, and 8 bases had no gene match. Germline CDR1 and CDR2: SGHNT and YYREEE (reference sequence). CDR3 size: 15 residues. The CDR3 DNA is TGTGCCAGCAGTCTTCCGGGACAGGGGGTTTACGAGCAGTACTTC. This translates into CASSLPGQGVYEQYF.

The chain employs TRBV6-5 and TRBJ2-5; 7 bases agree with TRBD1. The CDR3 has 14 amino acids. With 1 base clipped from V and 1 base from J, the junction kept 0 bases outside the gene matches. CDR1 and CDR2 from the germline V gene are MNHEY and SVGAGI. The CDR3 spells CASSYWDSQETQYF. CDR3 bases: TGTGCCAGCAGTTACTGGGACAGCCAAGAGACCCAGTACTTC.

The sample holds one count of this clone. The chain joins TRBV5-1 to TRBJ2-7; D may be TRBD1 (8 bases). In germline, CDR1 is SGHRS, CDR2 YFSETQ. The CDR3 covers 19 residues. Trimming took off 5 bases at V and 3 bases at J, with 30 bases between the two ends. The CDR3 DNA reads TGCGCCAGCAGTCCCCTCAAAGCAGTACAGGGGGGGAACATCTACGAGCAGTACTTC. Protein: CASSPLKAVQGGNIYEQYF.

V is TRBV6-5 and J is TRBJ2-1; a possible D gene is TRBD2 (6 bases). Germline V gene sequence: CDR1 MNHEY, CDR2 SVGAGI. The CDR3 has 12 amino acids. V was pared by 7 bases and J by 10 bases, with 14 bases between. The CDR3 protein is CASTSQGGEQFF. The CDR3 nucleotides are TGTGCCAGCACCTCTCAGGGAGGAGAGCAGTTCTTC.

The chain combines TRBV10-1 with TRBJ1-2; weak D call: TRBD1 (5 bases). The CDR3 is 15 amino acids. V dropped 2 bases and J dropped 2 bases, with 12 bases sitting between them. Germline V gene sequence: CDR1 WNHNN, CDR2 SYGVQD (reference sequence). The CDR3 reads CASSEGAALNYGYTF. The DNA of the CDR3 is TGCGCCAGCAGTGAGGGGGCGGCCTTGAACTATGGCTACACCTTC.

The CDR3, as DNA: TGCAGTGCTTTACAGGGGACCCAGTACTTC. Encoded protein: CSALQGTQYF. The chain carries TRBV20-1 and TRBJ2-5, with D possibly being TRBD1 (6 bases). The CDR3 covers 10 residues. V lost 5 bases and J 7 bases, leaving 8 bases between the germline ends. The germline CDR1 and CDR2 sequences are DFQATT and SNEGSKA (reference sequence).

J is TRBJ1-1 and V is TRBV18; D gene unclear. From germline, CDR1 is KGHSH and CDR2 LQKENI. V shed 3 bases and J shed 1 base, with 12 bases lying between them. There are 15 residues in the CDR3. CDR3 sequence reads: CASSPNGAGNTEAFF. CDR3 sequence (DNA): TGTGCCAGCTCACCCAATGGAGCTGGGAACACTGAAGCTTTCTTT.

V is TRBV7-9 and J is TRBJ2-5; 7 bases are shared with TRBD1. V lost 1 base, J lost 3 bases, and 2 bases stayed unmatched. The CDR3 runs to 14 residues. The germline V gene has CDR1 SEHNR and CDR2 FQNEAQ (reference sequence). The CDR3 region has the DNA TGTGCCAGCAGCTTAGGGGACAGCAAAGAGACCCAGTACTTC. Its protein product is CASSLGDSKETQYF.